This is a list of T cell receptor beta chains from one sample in a study of cytomegalovirus exposure and HLA in healthy donors. TCRdb's copy holds only in-frame clones and misses some; the assay was immunoSEQ multiplex PCR. The table lists about 73,000 clones, roughly 90% of them singletons, with 3.5% to 4.5% in the top ten. Sequencing was carried out using PBMCs. Receptor source: a woman between 18 and 29 years old in good health and CMV-seropositive. The CDR3 runs from the conserved cysteine through the conserved F or W. D genes are given only for firm matches. Only part of the rows carry a size: once, few, many, or a class if the clone is expanded.

v_gene	d_gene	abundance	len	j_gene	CDR3nt	CDR3aa
TRBV7-9	TRBD1	NA	18	TRBJ1-1	TGTGCCAGCAGCCAAAAGGGAGGGACAGGTAGACCGAACACTGAAGCTTTCTTT	CASSQKGGTGRPNTEAFF
TRBV7-8	TRBD1	NA	14	TRBJ1-1	TGTGCCAGCAGCTCCCAAACACAGGGGACTGAAGCTTTCTTT	CASSSQTQGTEAFF
TRBV10-3	NA	NA	14	TRBJ2-7	TGTGCCATCAGTGAGTCGAACAGCCCCTACGAGCAGTACTTC	CAISESNSPYEQYF
TRBV18	NA	NA	14	TRBJ2-7	TGTGCCAGCTCACGCGGGGCAGGCGGGTACGAGCAGTACTTC	CASSRGAGGYEQYF
TRBV19	TRBD1	NA	15	TRBJ1-6	TGTGCCAGTAGGATGGACAGGGCCCTGAGTTCACCCCTCCACTTT	CASRMDRALSSPLHF
TRBV6-6	TRBD1	NA	13	TRBJ2-5	TGTGCCAGCAGTAAGGACAGGGGGAGGACCCAGTACTTC	CASSKDRGRTQYF
TRBV9	TRBD2	NA	16	TRBJ2-1	TGTGCCAGCAGCCTCACTGGAGCGGGAGGGCACAATGAGCAGTTCTTC	CASSLTGAGGHNEQFF
TRBV15	NA	NA	13	TRBJ2-3	TGTGCCACCAGCAGAGGAGGCGAGACAGCGCAGTATTTT	CATSRGGETAQYF
TRBV29-1	TRBD1	NA	14	TRBJ2-2	TGCAGCGTTCTGTGGCAGGGGGCTACCGGGGAGCTGTTTTTT	CSVLWQGATGELFF
TRBV28	NA	NA	15	TRBJ2-7	TGTGCCAGCAGCCCCGTCCGAAGGAGCTCCTACGAGCAGTACTTC	CASSPVRRSSYEQYF
TRBV15	NA	NA	14	TRBJ2-7	TGTGCCACCAGCAGAGTTCAGGAGAGGGACGAGCAGTACTTC	CATSRVQERDEQYF
TRBV14	NA	NA	13	TRBJ2-1	TGTGCCAGCAGCCCCCGGGTTCTCAATGAGCAGTTCTTC	CASSPRVLNEQFF
TRBV5-1	NA	once	14	TRBJ2-5	TGCGCCAGCAGCGGCGGGACAGTCCAAGAGACCCAGTACTTC	CASSGGTVQETQYF
TRBV7-9	NA	NA	16	TRBJ2-7	TGTGCCAGCAGCTTAGGGGGGGTGCTCCCCCCCTACGAGCAGTACTTC	CASSLGGVLPPYEQYF
TRBV2	TRBD1	NA	15	TRBJ2-5	TGTGCCAGCAGTGAATCGGGACAGCATGGAGAGACCCAGTACTTC	CASSESGQHGETQYF
TRBV6-5	NA	NA	14	TRBJ1-3	TGTGCCAGCAGTTACGGGCTTTTTTGGGACACCATATATTTT	CASSYGLFWDTIYF
TRBV11-2	TRBD1	NA	16	TRBJ2-2	TGTGCCAGCAGCTTGGGACAGGGGATTGCCGCCGGGGAGCTGTTTTTT	CASSLGQGIAAGELFF
TRBV6-4	TRBD1	many	17	TRBJ2-3	TGTGCCAGCAGCGACGGAACAGGGGGCGCCGGCACAGATACGCAGTATTTT	CASSDGTGGAGTDTQYF
TRBV4-1	TRBD1	NA	15	TRBJ1-5	TGCGCCAGCAGCCAAGTTAGGACAGGGGATCAGCCCCAGCATTTT	CASSQVRTGDQPQHF
TRBV6-1	NA	NA	16	TRBJ2-1	TGTGCCAGCAGTGAAAGTACGGACACCCTATACAATGAGCAGTTCTTC	CASSESTDTLYNEQFF
TRBV9	NA	NA	16	TRBJ2-3	TGTGCCAGCAGCGTAGTGGGAGCGACTAGCACAGATACGCAGTATTTT	CASSVVGATSTDTQYF
TRBV13	NA	NA	14	TRBJ2-7	TGTGCCAGCAGCTCACCCACTGACCGGCGGGGGCAGTACTTC	CASSSPTDRRGQYF
TRBV4-1	TRBD2	NA	14	TRBJ2-1	TGCGCCAGCTCCCTAGCGGGAATCTACAATGAGCAGTTCTTC	CASSLAGIYNEQFF
TRBV14	TRBD1	NA	16	TRBJ1-6	TGTGCCAGCAGCCAAGTAGCAGGGGGCTATAATTCACCCCTCCACTTT	CASSQVAGGYNSPLHF
TRBV6-1	TRBD1	NA	17	TRBJ2-3	TGTGCCAGCAGTGAACTGGTGGGCGGACAGGGCACAGATACGCAGTATTTT	CASSELVGGQGTDTQYF
TRBV30	NA	NA	14	TRBJ2-2	TGTGCCTGGAGTTTGGGCCAGGGAACCGGGGAGCTGTTTTTT	CAWSLGQGTGELFF
TRBV7-8	TRBD1	NA	15	TRBJ2-1	TGTGCCAGCAGCCTCGCCGGGACAGGGGGCAGTGAGCAGTTCTTC	CASSLAGTGGSEQFF
TRBV27	TRBD1	NA	16	TRBJ1-2	TGTGCCAGCAGTTTTACCGAGACAGGGGGTAACTATGGCTACACCTTC	CASSFTETGGNYGYTF
TRBV7-9	NA	NA	15	TRBJ2-7	TGTGCCAGCAGCTTAGGGTCTGGCCGGAGTAATGAGCAGTACTTC	CASSLGSGRSNEQYF
TRBV6-1	NA	NA	13	TRBJ2-1	TGTGCCAGCAGTGGACGTGACTTCAATGAGCAGTTCTTC	CASSGRDFNEQFF
TRBV4-3	TRBD2	NA	15	TRBJ2-1	TGCGCCAGCAGCCGTGGTAGCGGGGATATAAATGAGCAGTTCTTC	CASSRGSGDINEQFF
TRBV27	NA	NA	13	TRBJ2-1	TGTGCCAGCAGTTTACACGGTTACAATGAGCAGTTCTTC	CASSLHGYNEQFF
TRBV27	NA	once	14	TRBJ2-2	TGTGCCAGCAGTACAGGGCGAAACACCGGGGAGCTGTTTTTT	CASSTGRNTGELFF
TRBV6-5	TRBD1	NA	15	TRBJ1-1	TGTGCCAGCAGTATATCCCCCGACAGGGCAACTGAAGCTTTCTTT	CASSISPDRATEAFF
TRBV7-8	NA	NA	17	TRBJ2-7	TGTGCCAGCAGTAGTAGTCGCGGGGGACACTACAACTACGAGCAGTACTTC	CASSSSRGGHYNYEQYF
TRBV27	TRBD1	NA	15	TRBJ1-2	TGTGCCAGCAGTTACACCGGGACAGGGTTCTATGGCTACACCTTC	CASSYTGTGFYGYTF
TRBV6-1	NA	NA	15	TRBJ2-3	TGTGCCAGCAGTGACCAAATCACGGGGTTAGATACGCAGTATTTT	CASSDQITGLDTQYF
TRBV18	NA	NA	14	TRBJ2-7	TGTGCCAGCTCACCACTACGGGATACCTACGAGCAGTACTTC	CASSPLRDTYEQYF
TRBV30	TRBD2	NA	14	TRBJ2-3	TGTGCCTGGAGTGTTCTAGCGGGGCGTGATACGCAGTATTTT	CAWSVLAGRDTQYF
TRBV7-3	NA	NA	15	TRBJ2-1	TGTGCCAGCAGCTTCGCCGGGACACCAAACAATGAGCAGTTCTTC	CASSFAGTPNNEQFF
TRBV7-9	NA	NA	12	TRBJ1-1	TGTGCCAGCAGCCCAGGGAACCTTGAAGCTTTCTTT	CASSPGNLEAFF
TRBV9	TRBD2	NA	17	TRBJ2-3	TGTGCCAGCAGCCCCTCCGGACTAGCGGGGGGCACAGATACGCAGTATTTT	CASSPSGLAGGTDTQYF
TRBV7-9	NA	NA	16	TRBJ2-5	TGTGCCAGCAGCCAGGACAGACCAACCTCAAAAGAGACCCAGTACTTC	CASSQDRPTSKETQYF
TRBV10-3	NA	NA	12	TRBJ1-5	TGTGCCATCAGCGACAGTCTTCAGCCCCAGCATTTT	CAISDSLQPQHF
TRBV6-1	TRBD1	NA	14	TRBJ1-4	TGTGCCAGCAGAGCCGACAGGGAATTTGAAAAACTGTTTTTT	CASRADREFEKLFF
TRBV4-3	NA	NA	15	TRBJ2-2	TGCGCCAGCAGCCAGGGGGCACAGCGGACCGGGGAGCTGTTTTTT	CASSQGAQRTGELFF
TRBV29-1	NA	NA	14	TRBJ2-3	TGCAGCGTTGAAAGGCGGGGTGCCACAGATACGCAGTATTTT	CSVERRGATDTQYF
TRBV2	NA	NA	16	TRBJ2-5	TGTGCCAGCAGCGACCAACTAGCCCGGGTTCAAGAGACCCAGTACTTC	CASSDQLARVQETQYF
TRBV5-1	NA	once	14	TRBJ2-7	TGCGCCAGCAGCTTGGTCGTTGGGGACACAAAGCAGTACTTC	CASSLVVGDTKQYF
TRBV29-1	TRBD1	NA	13	TRBJ2-5	TGCAGCAACACTGGGACAGATCAAGAGACCCAGTACTTC	CSNTGTDQETQYF
TRBV4-2	TRBD1	NA	16	TRBJ2-5	TGTGCCAGCAGCCAGATAAGACGGACAGGGTCAGAGACCCAGTACTTC	CASSQIRRTGSETQYF
TRBV6-1	NA	NA	14	TRBJ2-1	TGTGCCAGCAGTTTAGCCGGGACCTACAATGAGCAGTTCTTC	CASSLAGTYNEQFF
TRBV7-9	TRBD2	NA	14	TRBJ2-7	TGTGCCAGCAGCCTCCTAGCGGGAGAAGGGGAGCAGTACTTC	CASSLLAGEGEQYF
TRBV6-5	NA	NA	14	TRBJ2-1	TGTGCCAGCCGACCCCGGCGGCCCGTCAGTGAGCAGTTCTTC	CASRPRRPVSEQFF
TRBV27	NA	NA	15	TRBJ1-5	TGTGCCAGCAGTTTATCTGGGAGCAGAGGGCAGCCCCAGCATTTT	CASSLSGSRGQPQHF
TRBV18	TRBD1	NA	17	TRBJ1-5	TGTGCCAGCTCACCCCTGGACAGGGCCGGGGGCAATCAGCCCCAGCATTTT	CASSPLDRAGGNQPQHF
TRBV9	NA	NA	13	TRBJ1-3	TGTGCCAGCAGCGACTCAGGGGTCGACACCATATATTTT	CASSDSGVDTIYF